This T cell receptor (beta chain) was obtained from a study of T cells in Graves' hyperthyroidism and ophthalmopathy. This clonotype was seen at least ten times. RNA transcripts were the template for amplifying TCR beta CDR3 regions. The primer set for the first-round RT-PCR of the TCR CDR3 was HTBI. TCRdb reprocessed the multiplex PCR reads via MiXCR and lists one record per CDR3 protein. In the table there are some 740,000 distinct CDR3 sequences, about 15% of which are singletons. From germline, CDR1 is MDHEN and CDR2 SYDVKM. The length of the CDR3 is 14 residues. The ends were cut back, 7 bases at V and 2 bases at J, with 15 bases in the middle.

The sequenced sample consisted of blood. The chain joins TRBV28 to TRBJ2-7; D remains ambiguous. This clonotype was obtained from a woman aged 18-30 years with Graves' hyperthyroidism. CDR3 DNA: TGTGCCAGCACTTACGTAAGAGCCCCCTACGAGCAGTACTTC. Amino acids: CASTYVRAPYEQYF.